Listed below are T cell receptor beta chains from one sample, sequenced in a study of blood T cell repertoires in COVID-19. TCRdb keeps only in-frame clones here, not all; method: immunoSEQ multiplex PCR. The sample holds roughly 220,000 clones, around 88% seen once. The sample comprised PBMCs or T cells enriched from blood (not recorded which). These TCRs come from a woman aged 50 to 65 with acute COVID-19. Both conserved end residues are trimmed from each CDR3. D genes are given only for firm matches.

d_gene,v_gene,j_gene,CDR3aa
TRBD1,TRBV27,TRBJ1-1,ASRIQGAGAEAF
NA,TRBV28,TRBJ1-2,ASSRGRNYGYT
NA,TRBV5-1,TRBJ2-7,ASSLASGRDYEQY
TRBD1,TRBV4-2,TRBJ2-1,ASSRNRGSYNEQF
NA,TRBV6-6,TRBJ2-2,ASSLLLGSPGELF
TRBD1,TRBV3-1/TRBV3-2,TRBJ1-4,ASGRGYATNEKLF
NA,TRBV7-2,TRBJ1-2,ASSFKGMSPGGYT
NA,TRBV19,TRBJ2-1,ASSISGHPQEQF
NA,TRBV5-5,TRBJ1-3,ASSLVYFSGNTIY
TRBD1,TRBV18,TRBJ1-2,ASSPRAGGLGYT
TRBD2,TRBV7-9,TRBJ2-7,ASTGGSTYEQY
TRBD1,TRBV28,TRBJ1-1,ASSPTVGTGNTEAF
NA,TRBV12-3/TRBV12-4,TRBJ2-6,ASSFHAGST
NA,TRBV6-5,TRBJ1-1,ASRLTSNTEAF
NA,TRBV2,TRBJ2-3,ASSERSRANSRDTQY
NA,TRBV1,TRBJ2-1,TRGSAGSIYNEQF
NA,TRBV3-1/TRBV3-2,TRBJ2-7,ASSQEIWGSQY
NA,TRBV9,TRBJ2-3,ASHVAGVPTDTQY
TRBD2,TRBV9,TRBJ2-7,ASSVGLAGDYEQY
NA,TRBV28,TRBJ1-2,ASSFFEFYGYT
TRBD1,TRBV12-3/TRBV12-4,TRBJ1-2,ASSGQGGGYT
TRBD1,TRBV6-5,TRBJ1-2,ASSFWTGVEYGYT
NA,TRBV7-2,TRBJ1-1,ASSRGRWNTEAF
TRBD2,TRBV7-9,TRBJ2-5,ASSLRGETQY
NA,TRBV7-2,TRBJ2-7,ASSSGHLPSYEQY
TRBD1,TRBV7-9,TRBJ1-2,ASSLGRTGSGYT
TRBD2,TRBV4-3,TRBJ2-7,ASSHWIGTRAGEQY
NA,TRBV6-5,TRBJ2-7,ASRDNYEQY
NA,TRBV20-1,TRBJ2-7,SADSSYEQY
NA,TRBV7-9,TRBJ1-1,ASSLTGGINTEAF
NA,TRBV6-5,TRBJ1-5,ASSPTGYQPQH
NA,TRBV30,TRBJ2-5,AWSRGVPETQY
TRBD1,TRBV6-2/TRBV6-3,TRBJ2-7,ASSLPGDRGTEQY
NA,TRBV5-1,TRBJ2-2,ASSLVPSGTGELF
TRBD1,TRBV15,TRBJ1-5,ATSRDLWTGNQPQH
NA,TRBV7-3,TRBJ1-1,ASGNRVEAF
NA,TRBV7-8,TRBJ2-1,ASSPRDNYNEQF
NA,TRBV27,TRBJ1-1,ASSPGATEAF
NA,TRBV19,TRBJ1-3,ASSGDLVFSGNTIY
TRBD1,TRBV7-3,TRBJ2-7,ASSLFRGQGFYEQY
NA,TRBV7-2,TRBJ2-5,ASSLARSRGETQY
TRBD1,TRBV28,TRBJ2-5,ASRRSGTGPETQY
TRBD1,TRBV2,TRBJ2-7,ASSQNWDRGGYEQY
TRBD2,TRBV5-1,TRBJ2-2,ASFTSGSGTGELF
TRBD1,TRBV7-9,TRBJ1-4,ASSFFSGTGAGANEKLF
TRBD1,TRBV28,TRBJ1-2,ASSTGGIGYGYT
NA,TRBV12-3/TRBV12-4,TRBJ1-6,ASSPRGESPLH
NA,TRBV2,TRBJ1-4,ASSPRTGGNEKLF
NA,TRBV27,TRBJ1-5,ASSLGGRADQPQH
NA,TRBV21-1,TRBJ1-3,ASSKVRTNSGNTIY
NA,TRBV5-4,TRBJ2-3,ASSLGTEPTDTQY